These T cell receptor beta chains were read from a single sample in a study of cytomegalovirus exposure and HLA in healthy donors. Clones were read by immunoSEQ multiplex PCR, and TCRdb kept only the in-frame ones, dropping some. This table holds some 150,000 clones, about 83% found once. The sequencing sample was made of PBMCs. The receptors derive from a young woman in good health and CMV-seronegative. The CDR3 runs from the conserved cysteine through the conserved F or W. Fields, in order: clone size, J gene, V gene, CDR3 protein. Size is stated for part of the rows, as once, few or many counts, or as a class when the clone is expanded.

clone_size: NA
j_call: TRBJ1-1
v_call: TRBV5-4
cdr3_aa: CASSLETGVTEAFF

clone_size: once
j_call: TRBJ2-7
v_call: TRBV5-1
cdr3_aa: CASTQGLGSEQYF

clone_size: NA
j_call: TRBJ1-1
v_call: TRBV7-6
cdr3_aa: CASSFLGGLSYTEAFF

clone_size: few
j_call: TRBJ2-7
v_call: TRBV4-2
cdr3_aa: CASSQGRTGAYEQYF

clone_size: NA
j_call: TRBJ1-2
v_call: TRBV18
cdr3_aa: CASSQTGRIDYGYTF

clone_size: NA
j_call: TRBJ2-5
v_call: TRBV7-3
cdr3_aa: CASSLNPPRAGDGETQYF

clone_size: NA
j_call: TRBJ1-1
v_call: TRBV29-1
cdr3_aa: CSVVSTGHTAEAFF

clone_size: NA
j_call: TRBJ2-1
v_call: TRBV18
cdr3_aa: CASSPASGGPNNEQFF

clone_size: NA
j_call: TRBJ1-1
v_call: TRBV5-1
cdr3_aa: CASSLDGTGAPTEAFF

clone_size: NA
j_call: TRBJ2-6
v_call: TRBV28
cdr3_aa: CASTKPGQGPLSGANVLTF

clone_size: NA
j_call: TRBJ2-1
v_call: TRBV9
cdr3_aa: CASSSRGGGHNEQFF

clone_size: NA
j_call: TRBJ1-5
v_call: TRBV28
cdr3_aa: CASISGTGIYQPQHF

clone_size: once
j_call: TRBJ2-7
v_call: TRBV4-3
cdr3_aa: CASSQGMGLIYEQYF

clone_size: NA
j_call: TRBJ1-4
v_call: TRBV6-5
cdr3_aa: CASTGQGYEKLFF

clone_size: once
j_call: TRBJ1-5
v_call: TRBV19
cdr3_aa: CASTQRNRGRQPQHF

clone_size: NA
j_call: TRBJ2-3
v_call: TRBV6-5
cdr3_aa: CASSYPGNAGDTQYF

clone_size: NA
j_call: TRBJ1-1
v_call: TRBV29-1
cdr3_aa: CSVGQSFNTEAFF

clone_size: NA
j_call: TRBJ1-2
v_call: TRBV6-4
cdr3_aa: CASRMTGEDGYTF

clone_size: NA
j_call: TRBJ2-5
v_call: TRBV14
cdr3_aa: CASSQPGRGQETQYF

clone_size: NA
j_call: TRBJ1-5
v_call: TRBV21-1
cdr3_aa: CASSTLQSNQPQHF

clone_size: NA
j_call: TRBJ2-3
v_call: TRBV7-9
cdr3_aa: CASTSWRAESTDTQYF

clone_size: NA
j_call: TRBJ2-2
v_call: TRBV4-1
cdr3_aa: CASSLPGHNTGELFF

clone_size: NA
j_call: TRBJ2-5
v_call: TRBV29-1
cdr3_aa: CSVGKTGAGRTQYF

clone_size: once
j_call: TRBJ2-7
v_call: TRBV5-1
cdr3_aa: CASSSMTDREPYF

clone_size: NA
j_call: TRBJ2-7
v_call: TRBV11-2
cdr3_aa: CASSGTLMGLAIHEQYF

clone_size: few
j_call: TRBJ2-1
v_call: TRBV5-4
cdr3_aa: CASSFGVPAGGVNEQFF

clone_size: once
j_call: TRBJ1-2
v_call: TRBV29-1
cdr3_aa: CSVTGGDYGYTF

clone_size: NA
j_call: TRBJ2-7
v_call: TRBV18
cdr3_aa: CASSPTSPSYEQYF

clone_size: once
j_call: TRBJ1-5
v_call: TRBV18
cdr3_aa: CASSHPNRGRQPQHF

clone_size: once
j_call: NA
v_call: TRBV28
cdr3_aa: CASSLETGYSYEQYF

clone_size: once
j_call: TRBJ2-5
v_call: TRBV6-1
cdr3_aa: CATLPTSGAIMTQYF

clone_size: NA
j_call: TRBJ2-1
v_call: TRBV11-3
cdr3_aa: CASSLGSGRDNEQFF

clone_size: NA
j_call: TRBJ1-1
v_call: TRBV27
cdr3_aa: CASSFGGLNTEAFF

clone_size: NA
j_call: TRBJ2-7
v_call: TRBV23-1
cdr3_aa: CASSRERIRYEQYF

clone_size: NA
j_call: NA
v_call: TRBV4-1
cdr3_aa: CASSQDWAAGGIYEQYF

clone_size: NA
j_call: TRBJ1-5
v_call: TRBV19
cdr3_aa: CASSRPRDQPQHF

clone_size: NA
j_call: TRBJ1-5
v_call: TRBV19
cdr3_aa: CASRDRVFSPQPQHF

clone_size: NA
j_call: TRBJ2-3
v_call: TRBV2
cdr3_aa: CASSTDRGWTDTQYF

clone_size: NA
j_call: TRBJ1-3
v_call: TRBV7-2
cdr3_aa: CASSLAAGTGGNTIYF

clone_size: NA
j_call: TRBJ1-2
v_call: TRBV11-2
cdr3_aa: CASSPQSTAGYGYTF

clone_size: few
j_call: TRBJ1-3
v_call: TRBV2
cdr3_aa: CASREELRRNTIYF

clone_size: NA
j_call: TRBJ1-5
v_call: TRBV29-1
cdr3_aa: CSVLTPGQGASNQPQHF